The clone carrying this T cell receptor beta chain was detected only a few times. The antigen is not known. This entry is derived from a study of regulatory T cells in long-lasting Graves disease. Documented time point: newly diagnosed GD, antithyroid drugs for less than 3 months. PBMC RNA served as the TCR library source. The ends lost 6 bases at V and 8 bases at J; junction bases unmatched: 11. The CDR3 extends over 14 amino acids. Germline V gene sequence: CDR1 DFQATT, CDR2 SNEGSKA (reference sequence). Notes on the study in general: Persistent Graves' patients showed reduced TCR diversity versus newly diagnosed patients.

To make TCR beta libraries, researchers used iRepertoire HTBI primers and Arm-PCR of CDR3 regions. TCRdb ran MiXCR on the multiplex PCR reads and lists one entry per CDR3 protein. The sample yields 450,000 to 700,000 distinct CDR3 sequences, roughly 13% seen once. The same specimen was also included in a second study, on T cells in Graves' hyperthyroidism and ophthalmopathy. That source reports: Patients with ophthalmopathy were separated from those with stable hyperthyroidism by a 13 V-J model.

The sample in question was peripheral blood mononuclear cells (PBMCs), obtained at new diagnosis, from a patient treated with antithyroid drugs. The sequence was obtained from a man aged 25 to 45 with Graves disease. The rearrangement uses TRBV20-1 and TRBJ2-1; 9 nucleotides align to TRBD2. The CDR3 sequence is CSAPAGGPRHEQFF. As DNA, the CDR3 is TGCAGTGCCCCAGCGGGAGGCCCAAGACATGAGCAGTTCTTC.